The rows below give T cell receptor beta chains drawn from one sample of a study of cytomegalovirus exposure and HLA in healthy donors. This table comes from immunoSEQ multiplex PCR, and its TCRdb copy is limited to in-frame clones, with some not included. The table includes under 200,000 clones, roughly 80% detected once. Sequencing input: PBMCs. The receptor source for this set is a male donor in good health and CMV-seronegative. CDR3s include the opening cysteine and the closing phenylalanine or tryptophan. Each record gives: CDR3 protein, CDR3 DNA, V gene, clone size, D gene, J gene. The D gene is left open where the match is weak. Where a row states a size, it is once, few, many or the class of an expanded clone; other rows omit it.

CDR3aa: CASRVGQAYNEQFF
CDR3nt: TGTGCCAGCCGAGTGGGACAGGCCTACAATGAGCAGTTCTTC
v_gene: TRBV27
abundance: .
d_gene: TRBD1
j_gene: TRBJ2-1

CDR3aa: CASSISQGGDTQYF
CDR3nt: TGTGCCAGTAGTATAAGTCAGGGGGGAGATACGCAGTATTTT
v_gene: TRBV19
abundance: .
d_gene: .
j_gene: TRBJ2-3

CDR3aa: CASSPGTVYQETQYF
CDR3nt: TGCGCCAGCAGCCCTGGGACAGTTTATCAAGAGACCCAGTACTTC
v_gene: TRBV5-1
abundance: .
d_gene: TRBD1
j_gene: TRBJ2-5

CDR3aa: CASGSLTRHEQFF
CDR3nt: TGTGCTAGTGGCTCCCTTACTAGGCATGAGCAGTTCTTC
v_gene: TRBV12-5
abundance: .
d_gene: .
j_gene: TRBJ2-1

CDR3aa: CASSFSSGSQETQYF
CDR3nt: TGTGCCAGCAGCTTTTCTAGCGGATCCCAAGAGACCCAGTACTTC
v_gene: TRBV11-1
abundance: .
d_gene: TRBD2
j_gene: TRBJ2-5

CDR3aa: CASSLGQTNEQFF
CDR3nt: TGTGCCAGCAGCTTAGGACAGACCAATGAGCAGTTCTTC
v_gene: TRBV7-9
abundance: .
d_gene: .
j_gene: TRBJ2-1

CDR3aa: CASSLAAGVISGYTF
CDR3nt: TGTGCCAGCAGCTTAGCGGCAGGTGTTATATCTGGCTACACCTTC
v_gene: TRBV7-9
abundance: .
d_gene: .
j_gene: TRBJ1-2

CDR3aa: CASSPWDSVYNEQFF
CDR3nt: TGTGCCAGCAGCCCCTGGGACTCCGTCTACAATGAGCAGTTCTTC
v_gene: TRBV7-9
abundance: .
d_gene: .
j_gene: TRBJ2-1

CDR3aa: CASSVTRDEQFF
CDR3nt: TGTGCCAGCAGCGTAACTAGGGATGAGCAGTTCTTC
v_gene: TRBV2
abundance: .
d_gene: .
j_gene: TRBJ2-1

CDR3aa: CASKSGVSNSPLHF
CDR3nt: TGTGCCAGCAAGTCAGGGGTTTCTAATTCACCCCTCCACTTT
v_gene: TRBV6-1
abundance: .
d_gene: .
j_gene: TRBJ1-6

CDR3aa: CASRVQGNSPLHF
CDR3nt: TGTGCCAGCAGGGTACAGGGTAATTCACCCCTCCACTTT
v_gene: TRBV6-5
abundance: .
d_gene: .
j_gene: TRBJ1-6

CDR3aa: CASSLAGRRAFF
CDR3nt: TGTGCCAGCAGCTTAGCGGGCAGGCGAGCTTTCTTT
v_gene: TRBV7-2
abundance: .
d_gene: .
j_gene: TRBJ1-1

CDR3aa: CASSPDNSGANVLTF
CDR3nt: TGTGCCAGTAGTCCCGACAACTCTGGGGCCAACGTCCTGACTTTC
v_gene: TRBV19
abundance: .
d_gene: .
j_gene: TRBJ2-6

CDR3aa: CASSLETGKAFF
CDR3nt: TGTGCCAGCAGCTTAGAAACAGGGAAAGCTTTCTTT
v_gene: TRBV7-9
abundance: few
d_gene: .
j_gene: TRBJ1-1

CDR3aa: CASSPPLVASGKYQETQYF
CDR3nt: TGTGCCAGCAGTCCTCCCCTGGTTGCTAGCGGAAAGTACCAAGAGACCCAGTACTTC
v_gene: TRBV7-2
abundance: .
d_gene: TRBD2
j_gene: TRBJ2-5